These 11 T cell receptor beta chains share one sample of origin, sequenced in a study of T-cell reconstitution after alpha-beta-depleted transplantation in children. Molecular barcoding with unique molecular identifiers was used for the TCRbeta library. TCRdb reprocessed the PCR reads via MiXCR and lists one record per CDR3 protein. Of roughly 300,000 distinct CDR3 sequences in the sample, 11% are singletons; the top ten hold less than 25%. The material was peripheral blood, obtained 180 days after TCRalphabeta/CD19-depleted stem cell transplant. The receptors originated from a male patient aged 2 to 9 who had a stem cell transplant for chronic granulomatous disease, so the T cells may come from the graft donor.

Ten or more counts support this clonotype. The rearrangement links TRBV5-5 to TRBJ1-1; D might be TRBD1 (5 bases). The CDR3 runs 14 residues. In germline, CDR1 is SGHKS, CDR2 YYEKEE (reference sequence). V lost 0 bases to trimming and J lost 7 bases, with 13 bases between them. CDR3 residues: CASSLVGRAGEAFF. The CDR3 DNA reads TGTGCCAGCAGCTTGGTCGGCAGGGCTGGTGAAGCTTTCTTT.

This clonotype was observed at least ten times. This CDR3 is CASSRGEYEQYF. Here the CDR3 DNA reads TGTGCCAGCAGCCGCGGCGAGTACGAGCAGTACTTC. V usage is TRBV7-9 and J usage is TRBJ2-7; D gene uncertain. Per germline, CDR1 SEHNR and CDR2 FQNEAQ (reference sequence). V lost 5 bases and J lost 4, with 9 bases in between. The CDR3 runs 12 residues.

This clonotype was detected many times. This rearrangement joins TRBV27 to TRBJ2-3; the D call may be TRBD1 or TRBD2 (6 bases each). The CDR3 has 17 amino acids. Germline loops: CDR1 MNHEY, CDR2 SMNVEV (reference sequence). V was pared by 6 bases and J by 0 bases, with 19 bases between. The CDR3 is CASRRKGRGPSTDTQYF. Written as DNA, the CDR3 is TGTGCCAGCAGACGAAAGGGTCGGGGGCCTAGCACAGATACGCAGTATTTT.

On this clonotype: This may be a read error, as it is one base from a much larger clone. The V call is TRBV20-1, the J call TRBJ2-7; 7 bases fit TRBD2. This CDR3 is 13 amino acids long. CDR1 is DFQATT, CDR2 SNEGSKA, per germline (reference sequence). The CDR3 nucleotides are TGCAGTGCTAGAGACACTAGCGACTACGATCAGTACTTC. Its translation: CSARDTSDYDQYF.

As regards this clonotype: This may arise from a read error, as a much more abundant clone is one base away. The rearrangement uses TRBV29-1 and TRBJ2-7, with D perhaps TRBD1 (7 bases). Germline lookup yields CDR1 SQVTM and CDR2 ANQGSEA. Trimming stripped 0 bases from V and 10 bases from J, with 22 bases between. The CDR3 extends over 15 amino acids. The CDR3 DNA sequence: TGCAGCGTTGAAGACCGAAAGGAGGGGGCGCGGTTTCAGTACTTC. Its translation: CSVEDRKEGARFQYF.

As to this clonotype: At one of its ends the junction is not consistent with the germline gene, which may arise from a read error. This chain connects TRBV28 to TRBJ1-2, with D uncertain. This CDR3 contains 13 residues. Per germline, CDR1 MDHEN and CDR2 SYDVKM. CDR3 sequence reads: CASCLTPNYGYTF. DNA of the CDR3: TGTGCCAGCTGTTTAACCCCGAACTATGGCTACACCTTC.

The rearrangement joins TRBV19 to TRBJ1-1, with D possibly matching TRBD1 (5 bases). The CDR3 has 14 residues. CDR1 LNHDA and CDR2 SQIVND come from the germline V gene (reference sequence). V gave up 10 bases and J gave up 5 bases, with 20 bases separating them. The CDR3 loop is CATDAGTRRTEAFF. The CDR3 DNA sequence: TGTGCCACCGATGCCGGGACCAGGCGGACTGAAGCTTTCTTT.

There are a few counts of this clonotype. V and J are TRBV5-1 and TRBJ2-5, with D tentatively TRBD1 (6 bases). CDR1 and CDR2 from the germline V gene are SGHRS and YFSETQ. The CDR3 consists of 15 residues. V was pared by 4 bases and J by 4 bases, with 17 bases between. DNA for the CDR3: TGCGCCAGCAGCAACTCCGGACAGCCCCCAGAGACCCAGTACTTC. Encoded protein: CASSNSGQPPETQYF.

Many counts were recorded for this clonotype. The chain is built from TRBV7-9 and TRBJ2-5; D may match TRBD1 or TRBD2 (5 bases each). The ends were cut back, 2 bases at V and 5 bases at J, with 12 bases in the middle. Germline lookup yields CDR1 SEHNR and CDR2 FQNEAQ (reference sequence). CDR3 length equals 14 residues. DNA of the CDR3: TGTGCCAGCAGCTTATCCTGGGGGTTGGAGACCCAGTACTTC. It codes for CASSLSWGLETQYF.

A remark on this clonotype: A read error may be the cause here, since a much bigger clone is one base away. As DNA, the CDR3 is TGTGCCAGCAACTTAACGGGCGGGACCTACAATGAGCAGTTCTTC. It specifies CASNLTGGTYNEQFF. V gene TRBV7-3 combines with J gene TRBJ2-1; perhaps TRBD2 as D (6 bases). The CDR3 spans 15 residues. The germline gives CDR1 SGHTA, CDR2 FQGTGA.

There are many counts of this clonotype. V usage is TRBV7-2 and J usage is TRBJ1-2; D gene uncertain. Germline-derived CDR1 and CDR2 are SGHTA and FQGNSA. The V and J ends lost 1 base and 1 base respectively, with 10 bases between them. The CDR3 is 15 residues long. The CDR3 protein is CASSLVGVVNYGYTF. CDR3 nucleotides: TGTGCCAGCAGCTTAGTTGGGGTTGTTAACTATGGCTACACCTTC.